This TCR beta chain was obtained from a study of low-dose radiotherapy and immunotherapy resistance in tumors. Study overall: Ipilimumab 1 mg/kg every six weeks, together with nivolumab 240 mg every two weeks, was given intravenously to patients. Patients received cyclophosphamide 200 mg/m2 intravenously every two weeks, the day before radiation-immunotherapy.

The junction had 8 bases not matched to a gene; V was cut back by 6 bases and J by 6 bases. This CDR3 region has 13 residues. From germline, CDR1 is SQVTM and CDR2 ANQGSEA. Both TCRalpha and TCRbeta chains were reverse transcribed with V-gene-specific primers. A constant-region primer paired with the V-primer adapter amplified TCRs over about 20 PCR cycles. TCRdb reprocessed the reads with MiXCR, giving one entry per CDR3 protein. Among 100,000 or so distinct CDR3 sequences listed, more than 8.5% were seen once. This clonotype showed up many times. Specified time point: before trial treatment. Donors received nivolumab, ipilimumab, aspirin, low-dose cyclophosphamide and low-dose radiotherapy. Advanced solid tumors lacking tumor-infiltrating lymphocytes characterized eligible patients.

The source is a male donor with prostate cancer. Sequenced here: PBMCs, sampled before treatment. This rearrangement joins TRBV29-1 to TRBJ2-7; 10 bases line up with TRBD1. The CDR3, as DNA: TGCAGCGTGGAGGAGGGACAGGGGACCGAGCAGTACTTC. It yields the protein CSVEEGQGTEQYF.